This TCR beta chain was sequenced for a study of PD-L1 blockade in urothelial cancer. The length of the CDR3 is 15 residues. Germline CDR1 reads MNHNS; CDR2 reads SASEGT. The ends lost 3 bases at V and 4 bases at J; junction bases unmatched: 3. Specified time point: pretreatment peripheral blood. Assay: immunoSEQ multiplex PCR; the TCRdb copy retains only in-frame clones and omits some. The sample holds over 75,000 clones; 89% are singletons and the top ten take roughly 0.99%. The rearrangement links TRBV6-1 to TRBJ1-2; 12 bases line up with TRBD1. The clonotype originates from a woman of 80 years or more with urothelial cancer. The starting material was PBMCs, obtained around atezolizumab (anti-PD-L1) treatment. CDR3 DNA sequence: TGTGCCAGCAGTGACCCGGGACAGGGGGCCTATGGCTACACCTTC. It translates to CASSDPGQGAYGYTF.